These T cell receptor beta chains were read from a single sample in a study of human T cells and chemical hapten exposure. TCRdb used MiXCR to reprocess the RACE reads, holding one entry per CDR3 protein. The sample yields about 360,000 distinct CDR3 sequences, more than 4.5% seen once. The sample consisted of whole blood, taken in connection with sensitization to the hapten diphenylcyclopropenone (DPC). The receptors stem from a woman between 45 and 65 years old with alopecia areata. Some clones in this sample may be carry-over from other donors' samples. Each CDR3 is given with its conserved first and last residue. Fields, in order: J gene, V gene, clone size, D gene, CDR3 DNA, CDR3 protein. The D gene is left open where the match is weak. Size is omitted from some rows. Given values are once, few, many or a class for expanded clones.

J gene: TRBJ2-3; V gene: TRBV7-8; clone size: few; D gene: NA; CDR3 DNA: TGTGCCAGCAGCTGGGACCTGGGAGGCACAGATACGCAGTATTTT; CDR3 protein: CASSWDLGGTDTQYF
J gene: TRBJ2-1; V gene: TRBV24-1; clone size: many; D gene: TRBD2; CDR3 DNA: TGTGCCACCAGTCCTAGCGGGAGTTCCTACAATGAGCAGTTCTTC; CDR3 protein: CATSPSGSSYNEQFF
J gene: TRBJ1-5; V gene: TRBV6-5; clone size: NA; D gene: NA; CDR3 DNA: TGTGCCAGTTGGACTACGAATAGCAATCAGCCCCAGCATTTT; CDR3 protein: CASWTTNSNQPQHF
J gene: TRBJ2-7; V gene: TRBV5-6; clone size: many; D gene: NA; CDR3 DNA: TGTGCCAGCAGCTTAGGGCAGGGGTACTACGAGCAGTACTTC; CDR3 protein: CASSLGQGYYEQYF
J gene: TRBJ2-1; V gene: TRBV5-6; clone size: few; D gene: TRBD2; CDR3 DNA: TGTGCCAGCAGCCCCGACCGACTAGCGGGGGGGCCCAATGAGCAGTTCTTC; CDR3 protein: CASSPDRLAGGPNEQFF
J gene: TRBJ1-2; V gene: TRBV2; clone size: many; D gene: TRBD1; CDR3 DNA: TGTGCCAGCAGTAGGACAGGGCTAAAAGGGGGCTACACCTTC; CDR3 protein: CASSRTGLKGGYTF
J gene: TRBJ2-1; V gene: TRBV11-2; clone size: few; D gene: NA; CDR3 DNA: TGTGCAAGTAGGACGAGGGAGGCCTACAATGAGCAGTTCTTC; CDR3 protein: CASRTREAYNEQFF
J gene: TRBJ1-2; V gene: TRBV11-2; clone size: few; D gene: TRBD1; CDR3 DNA: TGTGCCAGCAGCTTAGCGGCAGGGGGCAATGGCTACACCTTC; CDR3 protein: CASSLAAGGNGYTF
J gene: TRBJ2-1; V gene: TRBV6-2/TRBV6-3; clone size: NA; D gene: NA; CDR3 DNA: TGTGCCAGCAAGGAGCCTCAGGGCGTTGATGAGCAGTTCTTC; CDR3 protein: CASKEPQGVDEQFF
J gene: TRBJ2-3; V gene: TRBV3-1; clone size: many; D gene: TRBD2; CDR3 DNA: TGTGCCAGCAGCCTGACTAGCGGGGGGGCGGCAGATACGCAGTATTTT; CDR3 protein: CASSLTSGGAADTQYF
J gene: TRBJ2-1; V gene: TRBV7-9; clone size: few; D gene: NA; CDR3 DNA: TGTGCCAGCAGCTTGGGGCAGGAGCAGTTCTTC; CDR3 protein: CASSLGQEQFF
J gene: TRBJ2-7; V gene: TRBV12-2; clone size: many; D gene: NA; CDR3 DNA: TGTGCAAGTCGCTTAAGGGACAACCGGTACGAGCAGTACTTC; CDR3 protein: CASRLRDNRYEQYF
J gene: TRBJ1-2; V gene: TRBV14; clone size: many; D gene: NA; CDR3 DNA: TGTGCCAGCAGCCAAGATATGAATTCTGGCTACACCTTC; CDR3 protein: CASSQDMNSGYTF
J gene: TRBJ2-3; V gene: TRBV29-1; clone size: many; D gene: NA; CDR3 DNA: TGCAGCGTTGAAAGGAGGGGGTCTAGCACAGATACGCAGTATTTT; CDR3 protein: CSVERRGSSTDTQYF
J gene: TRBJ1-1; V gene: TRBV5-1; clone size: many; D gene: NA; CDR3 DNA: TGCGCCAGCAGCTTGAGGAGGGGCACTGAAGCTTTCTTT; CDR3 protein: CASSLRRGTEAFF
J gene: TRBJ2-1; V gene: TRBV29-1; clone size: many; D gene: NA; CDR3 DNA: TGCAGCGTTCCATGGGGTACCCATGAGCAGTTCTTC; CDR3 protein: CSVPWGTHEQFF
J gene: TRBJ2-1; V gene: TRBV6-2/TRBV6-3; clone size: many; D gene: TRBD2; CDR3 DNA: TGTGCCAGCACTCTAGCGGGAGGGCGGAATGAGCAGTTCTTC; CDR3 protein: CASTLAGGRNEQFF
J gene: TRBJ2-2; V gene: TRBV24-1; clone size: few; D gene: TRBD2; CDR3 DNA: TGTGCCACCAGTGATTCCGGGACTATGACCGGGGAGCTGTTTTTT; CDR3 protein: CATSDSGTMTGELFF
J gene: TRBJ1-4; V gene: TRBV27; clone size: many; D gene: TRBD1; CDR3 DNA: TGTGCCAGCAGTACCCTATACAGGGGCGGTGGTGAAAAACTGTTTTTT; CDR3 protein: CASSTLYRGGGEKLFF
J gene: TRBJ2-3; V gene: TRBV5-4; clone size: NA; D gene: NA; CDR3 DNA: TGTGCCAGCAGCTTCTCCTTCGCAGATACGCAGTATTTT; CDR3 protein: CASSFSFADTQYF
J gene: TRBJ1-5; V gene: TRBV12-3/TRBV12-4; clone size: many; D gene: NA; CDR3 DNA: TGTGCCAGCAGTTACCGGACAGCAGCCGGCAATCAGCCCCAGCATTTT; CDR3 protein: CASSYRTAAGNQPQHF
J gene: TRBJ1-1; V gene: TRBV20-1; clone size: NA; D gene: NA; CDR3 DNA: TGCAGTGCTCTCGCCGGGGATCGGGGAACTGAAGCTTTCTTT; CDR3 protein: CSALAGDRGTEAFF
J gene: TRBJ1-2; V gene: TRBV12-3/TRBV12-4; clone size: many; D gene: TRBD1; CDR3 DNA: TGTGCCAGCAGTTTTACGGGACAGGGTTTGTCCTATGGCTACACCTTC; CDR3 protein: CASSFTGQGLSYGYTF
J gene: TRBJ2-2; V gene: TRBV6-5; clone size: many; D gene: TRBD2; CDR3 DNA: TGTGCCAGCAGTTCCAGCGGGACTAGGGGGGGCACCGGGGAGCTGTTTTTT; CDR3 protein: CASSSSGTRGGTGELFF
J gene: TRBJ2-3; V gene: TRBV4-2; clone size: NA; D gene: NA; CDR3 DNA: TGTGCCAGCAGCTTCAGGGGGGAGGGAGTAGATACGCAGTATTTT; CDR3 protein: CASSFRGEGVDTQYF
J gene: TRBJ2-1; V gene: TRBV12-3/TRBV12-4; clone size: many; D gene: NA; CDR3 DNA: TGTGCCAGCAGTTCATTCTACAATGAGCAGTTCTTC; CDR3 protein: CASSSFYNEQFF
J gene: TRBJ2-3; V gene: TRBV29-1; clone size: many; D gene: NA; CDR3 DNA: TGCAGCGTTGAACAGGGGCCACCAGATACGCAGTATTTT; CDR3 protein: CSVEQGPPDTQYF
J gene: TRBJ2-3; V gene: TRBV20-1; clone size: NA; D gene: TRBD2; CDR3 DNA: TGCAGTGCTAAGGCGGGGGTGAGCACAGATACGCAGTATTTT; CDR3 protein: CSAKAGVSTDTQYF
J gene: TRBJ1-3; V gene: TRBV18; clone size: NA; D gene: TRBD1; CDR3 DNA: TGTGCCAGCTCACCCCTCGACAGGGGGATTTCTGGAAACACCATATATTTT; CDR3 protein: CASSPLDRGISGNTIYF
J gene: TRBJ1-5; V gene: TRBV10-3; clone size: many; D gene: NA; CDR3 DNA: TGTGCCATCAGTGGCGGCAGGGGAAGCGGTCAGCCCCAGCATTTT; CDR3 protein: CAISGGRGSGQPQHF
J gene: TRBJ1-2; V gene: TRBV27; clone size: few; D gene: TRBD1; CDR3 DNA: TGTGCCAGCAGTATGACAGGGGCCGGTAACTATGGCTACACCTTC; CDR3 protein: CASSMTGAGNYGYTF
J gene: TRBJ1-1; V gene: TRBV7-9; clone size: many; D gene: NA; CDR3 DNA: TGTGCCAGCAGCTTTGTCACGGTGAACACTGAAGCTTTCTTT; CDR3 protein: CASSFVTVNTEAFF
J gene: TRBJ1-1; V gene: TRBV27; clone size: many; D gene: NA; CDR3 DNA: TGTGCCAGCAGTATAACTCCCGGGACACCTTTCGGCACTGAAGCTTTCTTT; CDR3 protein: CASSITPGTPFGTEAFF
J gene: TRBJ2-3; V gene: TRBV25-1; clone size: NA; D gene: TRBD2; CDR3 DNA: TGTGCCAGCAGTAGTTCTAGCGGGAGCTACACAGATACGCAGTATTTT; CDR3 protein: CASSSSSGSYTDTQYF
J gene: TRBJ2-3; V gene: TRBV7-9; clone size: few; D gene: TRBD2; CDR3 DNA: TGTGCCAGCAGCCGGGGACTAGCTATCGCAGATACGCAGTATTTT; CDR3 protein: CASSRGLAIADTQYF
J gene: TRBJ2-3; V gene: TRBV7-9; clone size: NA; D gene: NA; CDR3 DNA: TGTGCCAGCAGCTTTAAGGGGATAGATACGCAGTATTTT; CDR3 protein: CASSFKGIDTQYF
J gene: TRBJ2-7; V gene: TRBV20-1; clone size: many; D gene: NA; CDR3 DNA: TGCAGTGCTGGGCAGGCGCCCTACGAGCAGTACTTC; CDR3 protein: CSAGQAPYEQYF
J gene: TRBJ2-3; V gene: TRBV7-2; clone size: many; D gene: TRBD2; CDR3 DNA: TGTGCCAGCAACAACCGGGACTATCGAACAGATACGCAGTATTTT; CDR3 protein: CASNNRDYRTDTQYF
J gene: TRBJ2-2; V gene: TRBV3-1; clone size: many; D gene: TRBD2; CDR3 DNA: TGTGCCAGCAGCCGGACTAGCGGGAGTAAAACCCACACCGGGGAGCTGTTTTTT; CDR3 protein: CASSRTSGSKTHTGELFF
J gene: TRBJ2-1; V gene: TRBV28; clone size: many; D gene: TRBD2; CDR3 DNA: TGTGCCAGCAACTCGGGCGGGGGCTCCTACAATGAGCAGTTCTTC; CDR3 protein: CASNSGGGSYNEQFF
J gene: TRBJ2-1; V gene: TRBV2; clone size: NA; D gene: NA; CDR3 DNA: TGTGCCAGCATTACTACAATAGGGTTCTTC; CDR3 protein: CASITTIGFF
J gene: TRBJ1-5; V gene: TRBV10-3; clone size: many; D gene: TRBD1; CDR3 DNA: TGTGCCATCAGTGAGGAGAGGGGGCGGGAACAGCCCCAGCATTTT; CDR3 protein: CAISEERGREQPQHF
J gene: TRBJ2-7; V gene: TRBV20-1; clone size: few; D gene: TRBD1; CDR3 DNA: TGCAGTGCTACCTCGGACAGGATAACAGACGAGCAGTACTTC; CDR3 protein: CSATSDRITDEQYF
J gene: TRBJ2-5; V gene: TRBV13; clone size: few; D gene: TRBD2; CDR3 DNA: TGTGCCAGCAGCTCGAGACTAGCGGGGGGGCCTACGCGAGAGACCCAGTACTTC; CDR3 protein: CASSSRLAGGPTRETQYF
J gene: TRBJ1-2; V gene: TRBV29-1; clone size: many; D gene: NA; CDR3 DNA: TGCAGCGTTGAGGGTCAGTATGGCTACACCTTC; CDR3 protein: CSVEGQYGYTF
J gene: TRBJ2-1; V gene: TRBV12-3/TRBV12-4; clone size: many; D gene: NA; CDR3 DNA: TGTGCCAGCAGTCGTAGGGACAATGAGCAGTTCTTC; CDR3 protein: CASSRRDNEQFF
J gene: TRBJ1-6; V gene: TRBV12-3/TRBV12-4; clone size: NA; D gene: NA; CDR3 DNA: TGTGCCAGCAGTTTGAATGATTCACCCCTCCACTTT; CDR3 protein: CASSLNDSPLHF
J gene: TRBJ1-6; V gene: TRBV27; clone size: many; D gene: NA; CDR3 DNA: TGTGCCAGCAGTTCCCAACAGAATTATAATTCACCCCTCCACTTT; CDR3 protein: CASSSQQNYNSPLHF
J gene: TRBJ2-7; V gene: TRBV7-8; clone size: many; D gene: NA; CDR3 DNA: TGTGCCGTATCGCGGGGAGATGGAGAGCAGTACTTC; CDR3 protein: CAVSRGDGEQYF
J gene: TRBJ2-7; V gene: TRBV20-1; clone size: NA; D gene: TRBD1; CDR3 DNA: TGCAGTGCCGGACAGGGGTCTAGGGAGCAGTACTTC; CDR3 protein: CSAGQGSREQYF
J gene: TRBJ1-1; V gene: TRBV6-1; clone size: many; D gene: NA; CDR3 DNA: TGTGCCAGCAGTGAAGCTTGGGGCAGGGTGAACACTGAAGCTTTCTTT; CDR3 protein: CASSEAWGRVNTEAFF
J gene: TRBJ2-5; V gene: TRBV20-1; clone size: NA; D gene: NA; CDR3 DNA: TGCAGTGCTGCTCCCGGGACTCCGTACCAAGAGACCCAGTACTTC; CDR3 protein: CSAAPGTPYQETQYF
J gene: TRBJ2-7; V gene: TRBV12-3/TRBV12-4; clone size: many; D gene: NA; CDR3 DNA: TGTGCCAGCAGTTTAAGGGGCATCGGCGAGCAGTACTTC; CDR3 protein: CASSLRGIGEQYF